The TCR beta chain under discussion was sequenced for a study of blood T cell repertoires in COVID-19. Using immunoSEQ multiplex PCR, the repertoire was profiled, and TCRdb retains in-frame clones only, with some absent. The table lists about 290,000 clones, more than 80% of them singletons, with around 3% in the top ten. Germline assignment: CDR1 SGHRS and CDR2 YFSETQ. Trimming stripped 0 bases from V and 0 bases from J, with 12 bases between. The CDR3 is 16 residues long. Input material: peripheral blood. This TCR was sampled from a woman in her 30s with active or convalescent COVID-19. V and J are TRBV5-1 and TRBJ1-1; D is undetermined. The CDR3 DNA is TGCGCCAGCAGCTTGGTAGCGGGAGGGTTGAACACTGAAGCTTTCTTT. It yields the protein CASSLVAGGLNTEAFF.